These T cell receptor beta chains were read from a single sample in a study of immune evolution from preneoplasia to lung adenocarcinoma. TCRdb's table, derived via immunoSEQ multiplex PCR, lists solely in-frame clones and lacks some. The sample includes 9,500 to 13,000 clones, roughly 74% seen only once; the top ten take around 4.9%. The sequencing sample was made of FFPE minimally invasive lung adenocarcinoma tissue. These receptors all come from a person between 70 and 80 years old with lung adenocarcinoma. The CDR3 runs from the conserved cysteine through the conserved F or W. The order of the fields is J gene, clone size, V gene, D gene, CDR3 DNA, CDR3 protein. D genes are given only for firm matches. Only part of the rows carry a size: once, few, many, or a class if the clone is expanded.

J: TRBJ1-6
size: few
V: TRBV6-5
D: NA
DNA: TGTGCCAGCAACCCGGGGGGAGGTTCACCCCTCCACTTT
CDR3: CASNPGGGSPLHF

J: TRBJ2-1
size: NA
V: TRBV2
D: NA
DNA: TGTGCCAGCAGGAGGGACTTATACAATGAGCAGTTCTTC
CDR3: CASRRDLYNEQFF

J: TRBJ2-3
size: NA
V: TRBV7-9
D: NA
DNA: TGTGCCAGCAGATCAGGGGCCCCAGATACGCAGTATTTT
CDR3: CASRSGAPDTQYF

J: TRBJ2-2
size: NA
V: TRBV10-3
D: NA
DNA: TGTGCCATCAGGGAGACAGAGGACACCGGGGAGCTGTTTTTT
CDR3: CAIRETEDTGELFF

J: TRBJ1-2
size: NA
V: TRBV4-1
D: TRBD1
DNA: TGCGCCAGCAGTCGAGGGACAGTCTATGGCTACACCTTC
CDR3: CASSRGTVYGYTF

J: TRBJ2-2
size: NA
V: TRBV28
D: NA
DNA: TGTGCCAGCCGAACAGGGAGCCTGAACACCGGGGAGCTGTTTTTT
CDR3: CASRTGSLNTGELFF

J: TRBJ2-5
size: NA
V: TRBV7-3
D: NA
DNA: TGTGCCAGCAGCCCGGTGGTATCCTGGGAGACCCAGTACTTC
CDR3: CASSPVVSWETQYF

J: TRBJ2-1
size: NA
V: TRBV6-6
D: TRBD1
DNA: TGTGCCAGCAGCCCGGGACAGGGTAAAAATGAGCAGTTCTTC
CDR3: CASSPGQGKNEQFF

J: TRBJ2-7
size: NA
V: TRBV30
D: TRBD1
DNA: TGTGCCTGGCGAGGGACAGGGCACTACGAGCAGTACTTC
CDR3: CAWRGTGHYEQYF

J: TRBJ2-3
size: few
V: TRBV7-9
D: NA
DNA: TGTGCCAGCAGCTTTGGAGGGACAGATACGCAGTATTTT
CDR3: CASSFGGTDTQYF

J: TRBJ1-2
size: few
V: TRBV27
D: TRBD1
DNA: TGTGCCAGCAGTAAGATGACAGGGCCGAGCTATGGCTACACCTTC
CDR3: CASSKMTGPSYGYTF

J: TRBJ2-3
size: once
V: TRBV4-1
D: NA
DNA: TGCGCCAGCAGCCAAGATCGGATTCTGTACACAGATACGCAGTATTTT
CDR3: CASSQDRILYTDTQYF

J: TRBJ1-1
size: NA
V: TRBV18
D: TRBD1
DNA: TGTGCCAGCTCACGCGGAGCCGGGACAGGTATGACTGAAGCTTTCTTT
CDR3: CASSRGAGTGMTEAFF

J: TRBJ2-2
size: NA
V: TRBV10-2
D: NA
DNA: TGCGCCAGCAGTGGGGGGAAGGCCACCGGGGAGCTGTTTTTT
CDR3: CASSGGKATGELFF

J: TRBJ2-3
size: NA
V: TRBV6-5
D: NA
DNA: TGTGCCAGCAGGGGCTACACAGATACGCAGTATTTT
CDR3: CASRGYTDTQYF

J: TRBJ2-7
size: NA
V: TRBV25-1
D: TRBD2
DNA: TGTGCCAGCAGTGGGGGGGGGTACGAGCAGTACTTC
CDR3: CASSGGGYEQYF

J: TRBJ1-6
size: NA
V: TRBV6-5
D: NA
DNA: TGTGCCAGCAGTTACTCGATGGGGCAGGGTGGGACACCCCTCCACTTT
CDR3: CASSYSMGQGGTPLHF

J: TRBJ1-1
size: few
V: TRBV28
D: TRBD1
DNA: TGTGCCAGCCCCTCGGTGGAAGGGGGCGATACTGAAGCTTTCTTT
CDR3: CASPSVEGGDTEAFF

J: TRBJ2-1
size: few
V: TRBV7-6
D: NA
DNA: TGTGCCAGCAGCCCGGGGGCGCGGAATGAGCAGTTCTTC
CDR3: CASSPGARNEQFF

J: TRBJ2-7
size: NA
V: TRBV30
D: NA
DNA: TGTGCCTGGACCCGGGAAGTGGACGAGCAGTACTTC
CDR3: CAWTREVDEQYF

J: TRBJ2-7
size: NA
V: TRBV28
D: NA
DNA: TGTGCCAGCAATGGACTTCAGGGGCCCCGTAAGAGAGGCGAGCAGTACTTC
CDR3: CASNGLQGPRKRGEQYF

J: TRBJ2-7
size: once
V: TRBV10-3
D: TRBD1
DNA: TGTGCCATCAGTGCGGCAGGGGGTAGCGAGCAGTACTTC
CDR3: CAISAAGGSEQYF

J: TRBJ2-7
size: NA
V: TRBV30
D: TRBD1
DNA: TGTGCCTGGAGATGGGACAGGGGCGGCGAGCAGTACTTC
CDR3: CAWRWDRGGEQYF

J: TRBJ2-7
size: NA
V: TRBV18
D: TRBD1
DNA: TGTGCCAGCTCCCCAAACCTACAGGGGCAAGAGCAGTACTTC
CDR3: CASSPNLQGQEQYF

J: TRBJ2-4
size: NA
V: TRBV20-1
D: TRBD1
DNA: TGCAGTGCCACACAGGGGAACATTCAGTACTTC
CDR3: CSATQGNIQYF

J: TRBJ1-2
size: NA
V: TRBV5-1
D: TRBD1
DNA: TGCGCCAGCAGCCCGGACAGGCTAAACTATGGCTACACCTTC
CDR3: CASSPDRLNYGYTF

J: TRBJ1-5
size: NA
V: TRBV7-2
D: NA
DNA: TGTGCCAGCAGCTCGTCGGTACTTAACAATCAGCCCCAGCATTTT
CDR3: CASSSSVLNNQPQHF

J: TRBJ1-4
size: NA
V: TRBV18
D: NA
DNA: TGTGCCAGCTCACTTACCGCTAACCCTGGGGAAAAACTGTTTTTT
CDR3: CASSLTANPGEKLFF

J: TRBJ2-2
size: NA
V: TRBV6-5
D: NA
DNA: TGTGCCAGCAGTTCCAGGGTGAGCACCGGGGAGCTGTTTTTT
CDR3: CASSSRVSTGELFF

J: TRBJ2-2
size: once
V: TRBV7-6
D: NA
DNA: TGTGCCAGCAGCCCACCGTACAGGGATTCGAACACCGGGGAGCTGTTTTTT
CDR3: CASSPPYRDSNTGELFF

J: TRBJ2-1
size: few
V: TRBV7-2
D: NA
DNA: TGTGCCAGCAGCACACTTACGACAGCCTACAATGAGCAGTTCTTC
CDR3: CASSTLTTAYNEQFF

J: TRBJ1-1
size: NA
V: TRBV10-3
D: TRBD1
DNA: TGTGCCATGATGGCGGGACAGGGTATGAACACTGAAGCTTTCTTT
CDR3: CAMMAGQGMNTEAFF

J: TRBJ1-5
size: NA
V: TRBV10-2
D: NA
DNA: TGCGCCAGCAGCGCTGTTTATAGCAATCAGCCCCAGCATTTT
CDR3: CASSAVYSNQPQHF

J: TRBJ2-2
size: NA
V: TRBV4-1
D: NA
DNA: TGCGCCAGCAGCCAAGATATCGTACAGTTCCCCGGGGAGCTGTTTTTT
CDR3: CASSQDIVQFPGELFF

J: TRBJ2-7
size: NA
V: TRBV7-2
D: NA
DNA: TGTGCCAGCAGCTTAGTTGGTGGGGCCGAGCAGTACTTC
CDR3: CASSLVGGAEQYF

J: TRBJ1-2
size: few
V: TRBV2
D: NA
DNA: TGTGCCAGCAGTGATGGGTCCAGGTCGGGGGGGAAGAGATATGGCTACACCTTC
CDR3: CASSDGSRSGGKRYGYTF

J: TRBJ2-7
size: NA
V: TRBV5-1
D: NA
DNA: TGCGCCAGCAGGGATGGGGGAGGCTACGAGCAGTACTTC
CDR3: CASRDGGGYEQYF

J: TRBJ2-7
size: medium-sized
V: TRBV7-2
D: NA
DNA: TGTGCCAGCAGCTTAGTAGCGTCAAATGCCTACGAGCAGTACTTC
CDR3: CASSLVASNAYEQYF

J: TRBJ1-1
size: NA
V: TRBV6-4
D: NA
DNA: TGTGCCAGCAGGGATCTGGCCTCCCTCGAGACTGAAGCTTTCTTT
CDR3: CASRDLASLETEAFF

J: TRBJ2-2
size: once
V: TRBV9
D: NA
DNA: TGTGCCAGCAGCGTAGGAGGGAGCCGCAACACCGGGGAGCTGTTTTTT
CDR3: CASSVGGSRNTGELFF

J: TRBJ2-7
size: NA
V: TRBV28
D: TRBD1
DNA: TGTGCCAGCAGTTTCCGAAGGGGGCTGAGGGCCCAAGAGCAGTACTTC
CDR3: CASSFRRGLRAQEQYF

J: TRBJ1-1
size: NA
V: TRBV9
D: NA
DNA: TGTGCCAGCAGTTACACGACAGGAGATGAAGCTGAAGCTTTCTTT
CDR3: CASSYTTGDEAEAFF

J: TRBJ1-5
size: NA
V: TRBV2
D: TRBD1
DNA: TGTGCCAGCAGCGGACAGGGGAATCAGCCCCAGCATTTT
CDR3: CASSGQGNQPQHF

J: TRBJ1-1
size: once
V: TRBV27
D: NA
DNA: TGTGCCAGCAGTTTAGCATTTCGGGGACAAACCCTGAACACTGAAGCTTTCTTT
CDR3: CASSLAFRGQTLNTEAFF

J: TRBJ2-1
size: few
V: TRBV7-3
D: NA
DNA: TGTGCCAGCAGCTTAGTAAGGGACAACTACAATGAGCAGTTCTTC
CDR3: CASSLVRDNYNEQFF

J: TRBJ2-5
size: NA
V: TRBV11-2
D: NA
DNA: TGTGCCAGCAGACCCGGGATAACACAGTCTCCGACCCAGTACTTC
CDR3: CASRPGITQSPTQYF

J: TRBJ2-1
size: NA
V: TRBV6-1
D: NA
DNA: TGTGCCAGCAGCCCAGGGTTCACCTACAATGAGCAGTTCTTC
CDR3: CASSPGFTYNEQFF